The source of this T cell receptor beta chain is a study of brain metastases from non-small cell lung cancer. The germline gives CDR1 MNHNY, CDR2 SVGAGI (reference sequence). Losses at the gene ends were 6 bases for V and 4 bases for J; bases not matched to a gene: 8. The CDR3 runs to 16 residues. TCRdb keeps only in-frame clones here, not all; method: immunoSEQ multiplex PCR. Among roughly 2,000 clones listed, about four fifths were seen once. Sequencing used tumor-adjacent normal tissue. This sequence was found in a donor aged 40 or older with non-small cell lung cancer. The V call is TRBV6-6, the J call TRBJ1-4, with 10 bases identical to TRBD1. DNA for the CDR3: TGTGCCAGCAGATCTCAAGGACAGGGGGGTAATGAAAAACTGTTTTTT. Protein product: CASRSQGQGGNEKLFF.